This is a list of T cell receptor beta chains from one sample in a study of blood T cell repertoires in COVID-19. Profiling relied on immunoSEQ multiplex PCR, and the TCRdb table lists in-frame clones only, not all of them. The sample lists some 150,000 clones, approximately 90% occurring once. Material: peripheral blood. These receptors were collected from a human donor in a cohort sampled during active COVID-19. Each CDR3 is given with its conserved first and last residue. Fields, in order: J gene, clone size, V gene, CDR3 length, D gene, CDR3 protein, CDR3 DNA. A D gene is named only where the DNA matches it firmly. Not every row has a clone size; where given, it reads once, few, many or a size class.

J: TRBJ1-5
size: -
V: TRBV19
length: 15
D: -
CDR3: CASRTVAGVSQPQHF
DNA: TGTGCCAGTAGAACGGTGGCAGGGGTGAGTCAGCCCCAGCATTTT

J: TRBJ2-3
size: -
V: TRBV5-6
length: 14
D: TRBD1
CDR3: CASFYRGRTDTQYF
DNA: TGTGCCAGCTTTTACAGGGGCAGGACAGATACGCAGTATTTT

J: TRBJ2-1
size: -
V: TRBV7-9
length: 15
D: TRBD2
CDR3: CASSVSGGAYNEQFF
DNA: TGTGCCAGCAGCGTAAGCGGGGGGGCCTACAATGAGCAGTTCTTC

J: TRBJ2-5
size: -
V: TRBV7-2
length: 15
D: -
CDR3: CASSLFGGVQETQYF
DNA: TGTGCCAGCAGCCTCTTTGGCGGGGTCCAAGAGACCCAGTACTTC

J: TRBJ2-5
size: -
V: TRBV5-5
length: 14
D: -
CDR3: CASSLEAALETQYF
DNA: TGTGCCAGCAGCTTGGAAGCAGCGCTAGAGACCCAGTACTTC

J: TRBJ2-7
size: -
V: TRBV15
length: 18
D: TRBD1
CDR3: CATSRDWDPGTGTYEQYF
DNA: TGTGCCACCAGCAGAGATTGGGACCCCGGGACAGGCACCTACGAGCAGTACTTC

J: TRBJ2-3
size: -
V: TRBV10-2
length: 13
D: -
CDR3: CASSSFSADTQYF
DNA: TGCGCCAGCAGTTCTTTTTCTGCAGATACGCAGTATTTT

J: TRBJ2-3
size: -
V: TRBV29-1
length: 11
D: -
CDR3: CSVLDTDTQYF
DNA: TGCAGCGTACTAGACACAGATACGCAGTATTTT

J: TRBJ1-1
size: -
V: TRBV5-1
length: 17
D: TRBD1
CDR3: CASSWRGTGVTGTEAFF
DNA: TGCGCCAGCAGTTGGCGAGGGACAGGGGTGACGGGCACTGAAGCTTTCTTT

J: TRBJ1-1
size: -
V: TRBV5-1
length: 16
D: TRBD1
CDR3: CASSLEGQGARTEAFF
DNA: TGCGCCAGCAGCTTAGAGGGACAGGGGGCGCGCACTGAAGCTTTCTTT

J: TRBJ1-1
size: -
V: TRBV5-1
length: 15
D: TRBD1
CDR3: CASRPGQGRNTEAFF
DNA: TGCGCCAGCAGGCCCGGACAGGGAAGGAACACTGAAGCTTTCTTT

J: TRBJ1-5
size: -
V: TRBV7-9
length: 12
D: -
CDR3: CASSQGDQPQHF
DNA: TGTGCCAGCAGCCAGGGTGATCAGCCCCAGCATTTT

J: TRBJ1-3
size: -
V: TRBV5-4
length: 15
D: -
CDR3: CASSLAGLTGNTIYF
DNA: TGTGCCAGCAGCTTGGCTGGGCTCACTGGAAACACCATATATTTT

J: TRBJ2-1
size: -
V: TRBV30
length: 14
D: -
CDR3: CAWNPGGTYNEQFF
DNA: TGTGCCTGGAACCCGGGGGGCACCTACAATGAGCAGTTCTTC

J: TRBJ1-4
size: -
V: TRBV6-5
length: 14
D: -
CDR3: CASSYSQANEKLFF
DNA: TGTGCCAGCAGTTACTCCCAGGCTAATGAAAAACTGTTTTTT

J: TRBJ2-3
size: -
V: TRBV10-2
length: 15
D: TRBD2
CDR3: CASAHGAGGMDTQYF
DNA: TGCGCCAGCGCTCATGGCGCGGGGGGGATGGATACGCAGTATTTT

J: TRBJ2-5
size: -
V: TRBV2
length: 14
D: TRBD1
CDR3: CASSEDRGRETQYF
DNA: TGTGCCAGCAGTGAAGACAGGGGTCGGGAGACCCAGTACTTC

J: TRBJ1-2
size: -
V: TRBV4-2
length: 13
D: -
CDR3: CASSQGDYYGYTF
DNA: TGTGCCAGCAGCCAAGGTGACTACTATGGCTACACCTTC

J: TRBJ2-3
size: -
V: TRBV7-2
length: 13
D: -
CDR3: CASSLSGADTQYF
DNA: TGTGCCAGCAGCTTATCGGGGGCAGATACGCAGTATTTT

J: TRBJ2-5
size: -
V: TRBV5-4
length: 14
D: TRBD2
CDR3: CASSLQLADETQYF
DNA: TGTGCCAGCAGCTTGCAACTAGCGGACGAGACCCAGTACTTC

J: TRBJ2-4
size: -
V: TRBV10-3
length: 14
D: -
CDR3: CAISESHTKNIQYF
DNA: TGTGCCATCAGTGAGTCTCACACCAAAAACATTCAGTACTTC

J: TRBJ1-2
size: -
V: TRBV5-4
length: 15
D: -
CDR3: CASRGGGQTNYGYTF
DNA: TGTGCCAGCAGAGGGGGGGGACAAACTAACTATGGCTACACCTTC

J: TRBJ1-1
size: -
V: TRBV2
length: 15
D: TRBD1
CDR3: CASRRTGGEDTEAFF
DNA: TGTGCCAGCAGACGGACAGGGGGCGAAGACACTGAAGCTTTCTTT

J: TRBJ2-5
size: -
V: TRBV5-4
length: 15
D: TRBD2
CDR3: CASSPHAGVQETQYF
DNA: TGTGCCAGCAGCCCCCATGCGGGGGTGCAAGAGACCCAGTACTTC

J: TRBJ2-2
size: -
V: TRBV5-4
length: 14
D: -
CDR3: CASSSRLDTGELFF
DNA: TGTGCCAGCAGCAGCCGACTTGACACCGGGGAGCTGTTTTTT

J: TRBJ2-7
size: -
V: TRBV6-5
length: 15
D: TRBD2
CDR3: CASSYGTSGGWEQYF
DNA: TGTGCCAGCAGTTACGGGACTAGCGGGGGGTGGGAGCAGTACTTC

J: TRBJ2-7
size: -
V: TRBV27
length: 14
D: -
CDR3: CASSLSDSLGEQYF
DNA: TGTGCCAGCAGTTTATCGGACTCCTTGGGGGAGCAGTACTTC

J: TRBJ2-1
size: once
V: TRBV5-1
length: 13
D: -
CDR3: CASSFTGNREQFF
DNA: TGCGCCAGCAGCTTTACAGGGAACCGCGAGCAGTTCTTC

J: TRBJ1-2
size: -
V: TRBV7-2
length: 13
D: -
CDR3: CASSLGGDYGYTF
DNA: TGTGCCAGCAGCTTGGGCGGGGACTATGGCTACACCTTC

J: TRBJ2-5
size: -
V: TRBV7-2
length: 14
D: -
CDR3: CASSLGVFVETQYF
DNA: TGTGCCAGCAGCTTAGGAGTATTTGTAGAGACCCAGTACTTC

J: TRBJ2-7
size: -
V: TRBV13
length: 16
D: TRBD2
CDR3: CASSQGLAGGFYEQYF
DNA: TGTGCCAGCAGCCAGGGATTAGCGGGGGGGTTTTACGAGCAGTACTTC

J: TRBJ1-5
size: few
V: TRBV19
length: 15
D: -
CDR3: CASSIVRYSNQPQHF
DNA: TGTGCCAGTAGTATTGTGCGGTATAGCAATCAGCCCCAGCATTTT

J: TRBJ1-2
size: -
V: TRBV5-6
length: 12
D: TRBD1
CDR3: CASSWGTAGYTF
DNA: TGTGCCAGCAGCTGGGGGACAGCTGGCTACACCTTC

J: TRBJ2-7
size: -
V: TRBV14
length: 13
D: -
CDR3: CASSQDGVREQYF
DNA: TGTGCCAGCAGCCAAGACGGGGTGCGCGAGCAGTACTTC

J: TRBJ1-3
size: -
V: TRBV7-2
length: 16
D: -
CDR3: CASSLVPEYSGNTIYF
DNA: TGTGCCAGCAGCTTAGTGCCAGAATACTCTGGAAACACCATATATTTT

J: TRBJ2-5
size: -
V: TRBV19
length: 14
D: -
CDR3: CASSIFGSQETQYF
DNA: TGTGCCAGTAGTATATTTGGCAGCCAAGAGACCCAGTACTTC

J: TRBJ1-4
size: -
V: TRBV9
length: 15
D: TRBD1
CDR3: CASSAGGQGIEKLFF
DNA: TGTGCCAGCAGCGCCGGCGGACAGGGGATTGAAAAACTGTTTTTT

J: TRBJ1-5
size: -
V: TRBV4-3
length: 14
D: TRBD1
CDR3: CASSHRQGGQPQHF
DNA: TGCGCCAGCAGCCATCGACAGGGTGGTCAGCCCCAGCATTTT